This T cell receptor beta chain was sequenced during a study of T cell responses to AZD1222 COVID-19 vaccine. Points from the study as a whole: Vaccine-associated CD4 TCRs ranged over spike, dominating at 160-218 and 743-854. Nearly half of spike-specific TCRs reportedly go after variant regions that carry no mutations. Researchers took repertoire samples only after the peak T cell response had come. Just a handful of AZD1222 recipients were seropositive at baseline.

For this clone: Its target is unknown.

From germline, CDR1 is MNHEY and CDR2 SVGAGI. V dropped 4 bases and J dropped 7 bases, with 14 bases sitting between them. The CDR3 is 15 residues long. TCRdb's copy holds only in-frame clones and misses some; the assay was immunoSEQ multiplex PCR. The sample contains 150,000 to 200,000 clones, roughly 91% of which appear only once. The chain combines TRBV6-5 with TRBJ1-6; D remains ambiguous. The sequence was collected from an adult who received the MenACWY meningococcal vaccine as a control. The sample here was peripheral blood, taken 28 days after the second dose of the MenACWY control vaccine. DNA for the CDR3: TGTGCCAGCAGTTGGACGGGAAGTTGGAATTCACCCCTCCACTTT. Residues: CASSWTGSWNSPLHF.